This passage covers 6 T cell receptor beta chains from one sample sequenced in a study of blood T cells in healthy people across ages. The second PCR ran about 6 to 12 cycles with a sample-barcoded 5' primer and J-beta primers. In TCRdb, the 5' RACE reads were re-called with MiXCR into one record per CDR3 protein. The sample lists 600,000 to 850,000 distinct CDR3 sequences, 25% seen once, with more than 8% in the top ten. These same data were also listed under a study on T cells of mothers and their children.

The sample comprised blood. These TCRs come from a boy aged 10-17 years in good health.

As for this clonotype: At one end the junction does not follow the germline gene, possibly because of a read error. The rearrangement links TRBV20-1 to TRBJ1-1, with D possibly TRBD1 on 5 matching bases. This CDR3 is 14 amino acids long. The germline gives CDR1 DFQATT, CDR2 SNEGSKA (reference sequence). The chain's CDR3 is CSASSRVTNTEAFF. As DNA, the CDR3 is TGCAGTGCTAGTTCCAGGGTTACGAACACTGAAGCCTTCTTT.

The chain joins TRBV7-9 to TRBJ1-4; TRBD1 aligns across 9 bases. The length of the CDR3 is 15 residues. Trimming at V came to 5 bases and at J to 4 bases, leaving 5 bases not matched to a gene. Germline V lookup: CDR1 SEHNR, CDR2 FQNEAQ (reference sequence). CDR3 in amino acids: CASSNRDRDNEKLFF. As DNA, the CDR3 is TGTGCCAGCAGCAACCGGGACAGGGATAATGAAAAACTGTTTTTT. Using reference TRBV7-9 and TRBJ1-4 for the parts outside the CDR3, the full variable domain is DTGVSQNPRHKITKRGQNVTFRCDPISEHNRLYWYRQTLGQGPEFLTYFQNEAQLEKSRLLSDRFSAERPKGSFSTLEIQRTEQGDSAMYLCASSNRDRDNEKLFFGSGTQLSVL.

This rearrangement joins TRBV29-1 to TRBJ2-3, with TRBD2 identical over 10 bases. Germline V gene sequence: CDR1 SQVTM, CDR2 ANQGSEA. Trimming at V came to 4 bases and at J to 4 bases, leaving 5 bases not matched to a gene. CDR3 length: 14 amino acids. This chain's CDR3 is CSVVPSGGADTQYF. The CDR3 nucleotides read TGCAGCGTTGTACCTAGCGGGGGCGCAGATACGCAGTATTTT.

The V and J genes are TRBV2 and TRBJ1-4; 8 positions match TRBD1. The CDR3 has 18 amino acids. CDR1 and CDR2 from the germline V gene are SNHLY and FYNNEI. Trimming took 3 bases from V and 1 from J; bases not matched to a gene: 10. The CDR3 DNA reads as TGTGCCAGCAGTGACGGACAGGGAGGATTCGGAACTAATGAAAAACTGTTTTTT. Protein product: CASSDGQGGFGTNEKLFF.

This chain connects TRBV27 to TRBJ2-7; possibly TRBD1 for D (6 bases). V dropped 7 bases and J dropped 1 base, with 20 bases sitting between them. The CDR3 length is 16 residues. Germline assignment: CDR1 MNHEY and CDR2 SMNVEV (reference sequence). CDR3 in amino acids: CASNTHMTGKSYEQYF. In nucleotides, the CDR3 is TGTGCCAGCAACACCCACATGACAGGCAAGTCCTACGAGCAGTACTTC.

The J gene is TRBJ2-2, the V gene TRBV6-2 or TRBV6-3; D could derive from TRBD1 or TRBD2 (5 bases each). Germline V gene data show CDR1 as MNHEY and CDR2 as SVGEGT. The V and J ends lost 0 bases and 4 bases respectively, with 9 bases between them. The CDR3 spans 15 residues. This chain's CDR3 is CASSYSMGPTGELFF. CDR3 sequence (DNA): TGTGCCAGCAGTTACTCAATGGGACCCACCGGGGAGCTGTTTTTT.